This TCR beta chain is drawn from a study of blood T cell repertoires in COVID-19. Study processing details: Reference gene primer amplification gave estimated nucleated cell counts. Assay used: immunoSEQ multiplex PCR; TCRdb lists only in-frame clones, some missing. Clone size and V and J calls were adopted from that table, with D and trimming inferred from the DNA. The table has 470,000 or so clones, roughly 89% seen once. J gave up 6 bases and V 6 bases, and 4 bases lay outside the gene matches. The CDR3 has 14 amino acids. CDR1 is MNHEY and CDR2 is SVGAGI in the germline V gene. The material sequenced was peripheral blood. The TCR was taken from a woman in her twenties or thirties with acute or convalescent COVID-19. This chain connects TRBV6-5 to TRBJ1-6, with 8 bases aligning to TRBD1. The CDR3: CASREGQANSPLHF. DNA of the CDR3: TGTGCCAGCAGGGAGGGACAGGCTAATTCACCCCTCCACTTT.